The next 20 T cell receptor beta chains were all read from a single sample in a study of T cells in Graves' hyperthyroidism and ophthalmopathy. Amplification of TCR beta CDR3 regions used RNA as the template. First-round RT-PCR of the TCR CDR3 relied on the HTBI primer set. TCRdb analysed the multiplex PCR reads with MiXCR anew, one entry per CDR3 protein. The repertoire holds 600,000 or so distinct CDR3 sequences, with under 20% as singletons. What was sequenced was blood. These receptor sequences come from a woman aged 25 to 45 with Graves' hyperthyroidism.

This clonotype was counted many times. The chain carries TRBV3-1 and TRBJ2-1, with D perhaps TRBD1 or TRBD2 (5 bases each). Germline lookup yields CDR1 LGHDT and CDR2 YNNKEL (reference sequence). Trimming stripped 3 bases from V and 5 bases from J, with 11 bases between. The CDR3 has 14 amino acids. The CDR3 coding sequence is TGTGCCAGCAGCCAGTGGCAGGGACACAATGAGCAGTTCTTC. Its protein is CASSQWQGHNEQFF.

This chain uses TRBV3-1 with TRBJ2-1, with 13 nucleotides matching TRBD2. CDR1 and CDR2 (germline): LGHDT, YNNKEL (reference sequence). The CDR3 is 19 amino acids. The V and J ends lost 8 bases and 0 bases, in that order; junction bases with no gene match: 13. CDR3 in amino acids: CASDHGTSGTHPSYNEQFF. The CDR3 DNA reads TGTGCCAGCGACCACGGGACTAGCGGGACCCATCCCTCCTACAATGAGCAGTTCTTC.

This clonotype was found a few times. V and J are TRBV9 and TRBJ1-1; no definite D call. The CDR3 covers 13 residues. Germline CDR1 and CDR2: SGDLS and YYNGEE. Trimming removed 3 bases from V and 4 bases from J, with 10 bases in between. The CDR3 here is CASSGGGSTEAFF. The CDR3, as DNA: TGTGCCAGCAGCGGGGGAGGGTCCACTGAAGCTTTCTTT.

This clonotype was found many times. For the CDR3, the DNA is TGTGCCAGCAGCACAAGACGCGGCACAGATACGCAGTATTTT. It translates to CASSTRRGTDTQYF. The chain recombines TRBV7-2 with TRBJ2-3, with D uncertain. Germline V gives CDR1 SGHTA, CDR2 FQGNSA. V was trimmed by 5 bases and J by 1 base, leaving 10 bases between them. This CDR3 has 14 amino acids.

The chain recombines TRBV6-2 or TRBV6-3 with TRBJ2-2; D call uncertain. The germline CDR1 and CDR2 sequences are MNHEY and SVGEGT. V gave up 7 bases and J gave up 5 bases, with 11 bases separating them. This CDR3 spans 13 amino acids. CDR3 in DNA: TGTGCCAGCAAAGTTTTGCAGACCGGGGAGCTGTTTTTT. It encodes CASKVLQTGELFF.

The rearrangement joins TRBV12-3 or TRBV12-4 to TRBJ2-1, with 10 bases matching TRBD2. V shed 5 bases, J shed 9 bases, and the junction held 10 bases outside the gene matches. The CDR3 extends over 15 amino acids. The CDR3 sequence: CASSHLAGESSEQFF. In nucleotides, the CDR3 is TGTGCCAGCAGTCACCTAGCGGGAGAGTCGAGTGAGCAGTTCTTC.

The chain joins TRBV9 to TRBJ1-2; 7 nucleotides line up with TRBD1. V was pared by 3 bases and J by 4 bases, with 9 bases of the junction left unmatched. The CDR3 extends over 15 amino acids. CDR1 and CDR2 (germline): SGDLS, YYNGEE. CDR3 sequence: CASSGETGDGYGYTF. In DNA form, the CDR3 reads TGTGCCAGCAGCGGAGAAACAGGGGATGGCTATGGCTACACCTTC.

The rearrangement uses TRBV30 and TRBJ2-7; 8 bases match TRBD1. The CDR3 totals 13 residues. Per germline, CDR1 GTSNPN and CDR2 SVGIG (reference sequence). V was pared by 4 bases and J by 5 bases, with 7 bases of the junction left unmatched. CDR3 amino acids: CAWTGTGWNEQYF. For the CDR3, the DNA is TGTGCCTGGACAGGGACAGGCTGGAACGAGCAGTACTTC.

This clonotype was observed a few times. CDR3 region: CATSRDIGQRTGNTIYF. The CDR3 DNA follows: TGTGCCACCAGCAGAGATATCGGACAGCGGACTGGAAACACCATATATTTT. The chain is built from TRBV15 and TRBJ1-3, with D tentatively TRBD1 (6 bases). V was cut by 0 bases and J by 2 bases, with 14 bases left in between. The V gene's germline CDR1 is LNHNV and CDR2 YYDKDF (reference sequence). This CDR3 has 17 amino acids.

Note on this clonotype: Relative to the germline gene, one junction end is altered; a read error may explain this. V usage is TRBV5-5 and J usage is TRBJ2-7, with 8 bases that match TRBD2. The CDR3 loop spans 15 amino acids. The germline V gene encodes CDR1 SGHKS and CDR2 YYEKEE (reference sequence). The CDR3 sequence: CASSRGSGSSYEQCF. The CDR3, as DNA: TGTGCCAGCAGCCGGGGAAGCGGGAGCTCCTACGAGCAGTGCTTC.

At least ten counts were recorded for this clonotype. This chain joins TRBV30 and TRBJ2-2; the D gene is possibly TRBD1 (6 bases). The germline gives CDR1 GTSNPN, CDR2 SVGIG (reference sequence). CDR3 length: 12 amino acids. The V and J ends lost 0 bases and 9 bases respectively, with 8 bases between them. The CDR3 is CAWSVGARELFF. As DNA, the CDR3 is TGTGCCTGGAGTGTGGGGGCTCGGGAGCTGTTTTTT.

The chain has TRBV12-3 or TRBV12-4 and TRBJ2-7; TRBD1 agrees at 7 bases. The CDR3 covers 15 residues. The trim removed 8 bases at V and 2 bases at J, leaving 12 bases unmatched. The CDR3 protein is CASALWGQNAYEQYF. As DNA, the CDR3 is TGTGCCAGCGCCCTGTGGGGACAGAATGCCTACGAGCAGTACTTC.

This clonotype was observed a handful of times. This chain connects TRBV5-1 to TRBJ2-6, with no clear D. The CDR3 covers 16 residues. The V end was cut by 1 base, the J end by 0 bases, with 8 bases between. The germline CDR1 and CDR2 sequences are SGHRS and YFSETQ. The chain's CDR3 is CASSLQPPSGANVLTF. CDR3 coding DNA: TGCGCCAGCAGCTTGCAACCTCCCTCTGGGGCCAACGTCCTGACTTTC.

This clonotype was picked up many times. The gene calls are TRBV5-1 and TRBJ2-7, with 11 bases lining up with TRBD2. The CDR3 length is 16 residues. The germline CDR1 and CDR2 sequences are SGHRS and YFSETQ. The V segment lost 4 bases and the J segment 2 bases; nucleotides outside the gene matches: 8. Here the CDR3 DNA reads TGCGCCAGCAGCCCAGTGACTAGCGGGGTAACCTACGAGCAGTACTTC. Translation: CASSPVTSGVTYEQYF.

This clonotype was observed at least ten times. The chain's CDR3 is CASSPGQGEDEQYF. In DNA form, the CDR3 reads TGTGCCAGCAGTCCCGGACAGGGGGAGGACGAGCAGTACTTC. This chain joins TRBV27 and TRBJ2-7, with 10 bases fitting TRBD1. Germline V gene data show CDR1 as MNHEY and CDR2 as SMNVEV (reference sequence). CDR3 length equals 14 residues. The junction had 6 bases not matched to a gene; V was cut back by 5 bases and J by 5 bases.

This clonotype occurred a few times. The chain employs TRBV30 and TRBJ2-2, with D unclear. This CDR3 is 11 amino acids long. The germline V and J ends were trimmed by 1 base and 6 bases, with 3 bases remaining between them. Germline CDR1 GTSNPN, CDR2 SVGIG (reference sequence). The CDR3 here is CAWSAPGELFF. The CDR3 coding sequence is TGTGCCTGGAGTGCCCCCGGGGAGCTGTTTTTT.

This clonotype was counted at least ten times. V is TRBV19 and J is TRBJ1-2; D not certain. The V end was cut by 7 bases, the J end by 0 bases, with 18 bases between. This CDR3 contains 16 residues. The germline V gene has CDR1 LNHDA and CDR2 SQIVND (reference sequence). The chain's CDR3 is CASNALGPPTNYGYTF. CDR3 bases: TGTGCCAGTAACGCGCTTGGACCGCCCACTAACTATGGCTACACCTTC. Full variable domain (rest looked up from reference TRBV19 and TRBJ1-2): DGGITQSPKYLFRKEGQNVTLSCEQNLNHDAMYWYRQDPGQGLRLIYYSQIVNDFQKGDIAEGYSVSREKKESFPLTVTSAQKNPTAFYLCASNALGPPTNYGYTFGSGTRLTVV.

This clonotype turned up a few times. The chain couples TRBV12-3 or TRBV12-4 to TRBJ2-7, with 10 bases identical to TRBD1. The CDR3 runs to 17 residues. Trimming cost V 2 bases and J 2 bases; bases outside gene matches: 9. CDR3 loop: CASSLWGLGQGPYEQYF. In DNA form, the CDR3 reads TGTGCCAGCAGTTTATGGGGGCTGGGACAGGGGCCCTACGAGCAGTACTTC.

A note on this clonotype: A single base separates this from a much larger clone, so it may be a read error. The rearrangement uses TRBV7-2 and TRBJ2-3; D perhaps matches TRBD1 (6 bases). Germline lookup yields CDR1 SGHTA and CDR2 FQGNSA. This CDR3 region has 15 residues. In nucleotides, the CDR3 is TGCGCCAGCAGCCACAGACCGGATGGGACAAATACGCAGTATTTT. Protein sequence: CASSHRPDGTNTQYF.

The gene calls are TRBV7-2 and TRBJ2-2; 9 bases agree with TRBD2. Unmatched junction bases numbered 4, after V lost 5 bases and J lost 6 bases. This CDR3 is built from 14 residues. Germline CDR1 reads SGHTA; CDR2 reads FQGNSA. For the CDR3, the DNA is TGTGCCAGCAGCCCCCGGACTAGCGCCGGGGAGCTGTTTTTT. Amino acids: CASSPRTSAGELFF.